The text below deals with one T cell receptor beta chain. Its antigen is unidentified. V was trimmed by 3 bases and J by 10 bases, leaving 23 bases between them. The CDR3 consists of 15 residues. CDR1 is DFQATT, CDR2 SNEGSKA, per germline (reference sequence). The sample originates from a study of response to subunit inactivated influenza vaccine. One entry per CDR3 protein, called by TCRdb with MiXCR from the RT-PCR reads. The sample yields 400,000 to 550,000 distinct CDR3 sequences, about 25% seen once. Whole-study results and caveats: The authors suggested that few new T cells are recruited per seasonal influenza vaccination.

This receptor was obtained from a man over 45 who received an inactivated influenza vaccine. The J gene is TRBJ2-3, the V gene TRBV20-1; the D gene is possibly TRBD2 (6 bases). Source: CD4+ T cells sorted from PBMCs, taken roughly 5 days after vaccination. The CDR3 DNA is TGCAGTGCTAGGGAAGGGACTGTCCGCGGCGGGTCGCAGTATTTT. It specifies CSAREGTVRGGSQYF.